This T cell receptor beta chain appears in the sequencing data of a study of vaccination and CD4 T cells after COVID-19. As for the study in general: Post-vaccination specimens were collected at a median of roughly 78 days following dose two (range 14 to 241).

The germline V gene has CDR1 DFQATT and CDR2 SNEGSKA (reference sequence). V was clipped by 5 bases and J by 4 bases; unmatched bases: 7. CDR3 length: 13 residues. This clonotype was seen a handful of times. Its matching antigen is unknown. The assay that was used to sequence DNA from cultured CD4+ T cells was the Oncomine TCR Beta short-read assay. TCRdb ran MiXCR on the PCR reads and lists one entry per CDR3 protein. Seen here are about 3,800 distinct CDR3 sequences, about 45% observed once, and the top ten hold roughly two fifths. Sample treatment: approximately 9-day PBMC culture with coronavirus spike peptide pools or control peptides (ViraFEST assay). Negative-selection isolation of CD4+ T cells was performed after 10 days of culture.

The clonotype originates from a human donor who had recovered from COVID-19. The V call is TRBV20-1, the J call TRBJ1-2; 7 nucleotides agree with TRBD1. The sequenced sample was CD4+ T cells from blood, cultured in vitro. CDR3 protein: CSAEGAFGYGYTF. In nucleotides, the CDR3 is TGCAGTGCTGAGGGGGCTTTCGGCTATGGCTACACCTTC.